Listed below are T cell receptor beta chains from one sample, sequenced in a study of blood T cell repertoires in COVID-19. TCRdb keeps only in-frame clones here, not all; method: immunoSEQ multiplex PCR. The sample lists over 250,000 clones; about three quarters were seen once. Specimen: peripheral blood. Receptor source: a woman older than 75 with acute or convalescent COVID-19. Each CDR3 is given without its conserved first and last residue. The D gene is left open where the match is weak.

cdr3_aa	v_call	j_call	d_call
ASSRQGNYEQY	TRBV12-3/TRBV12-4	TRBJ2-7	TRBD1
ASSRGGGYT	TRBV3-1/TRBV3-2	TRBJ1-2	NA
ASSSAYEQY	TRBV7-9	TRBJ2-7	NA
ASSRLGRMGQETQY	TRBV4-1	TRBJ2-5	NA
ASSQSQGRNYGYT	TRBV6-5	TRBJ1-2	NA
ASKPLTPEAF	TRBV2	TRBJ1-1	NA
ASSPRTSGYTGELF	TRBV7-2	TRBJ2-2	TRBD2
SARAREGQF	TRBV20-1	TRBJ2-1	TRBD2
ASSSDRGGTEAF	TRBV5-5	TRBJ1-1	NA
ASSRLAGRLQETQY	TRBV6-2/TRBV6-3	TRBJ2-5	TRBD2
AWSVGQPNSPLH	TRBV30	TRBJ1-6	TRBD1
ASSFDRDRAYETQY	TRBV6-5	TRBJ2-5	TRBD1
ASSKSKAVYGYT	TRBV19	TRBJ1-2	NA
ASSPKWGEGQPQH	TRBV18	TRBJ1-5	NA
ASSPRTGLTYEQY	TRBV3-1/TRBV3-2	TRBJ2-7	TRBD1
ASSPFQGGIGYT	TRBV14	TRBJ1-2	TRBD1
ASSYTSGGYNEQF	TRBV6-5	TRBJ2-1	TRBD2